This T cell receptor beta chain was observed in a study of circulating and synovial CD4+ cells in juvenile arthritis. Findings and limits, study-wide: Bulk blood CD4 samples held at least an order of magnitude more or fewer genomes than CPL.

The CDR3 has 16 amino acids. Trimming stripped 5 bases from V and 2 bases from J, with 15 bases between. The germline CDR1 and CDR2 sequences are SGHTA and FQGTGA. Note on this clone: What it binds is not known.

Data came from immunoSEQ multiplex PCR; TCRdb stores just in-frame clones and leaves some out. Of around 14,000 clones in the sample, approximately 88% were seen once. What was sequenced was CD4+ T cells from synovial fluid. The genes are TRBV7-3 and TRBJ2-2; weak D call: TRBD1 (6 bases). The receptor comes from a human patient with juvenile idiopathic arthritis. Some clones in this sample may be carry-over from other donors' samples. The CDR3 DNA follows: TGTGCCAGCAGCCAGACTTCGGGACAAAACACCGGGGAGCTGTTTTTT. This translates into CASSQTSGQNTGELFF.